This is a list of T cell receptor beta chains from one sample in a study of shared clonotypes between healthy human individuals. TCRdb's copy holds only in-frame clones and misses some; the assay was immunoSEQ multiplex PCR. Here the sample spans 750,000 to 1,000,000 clones, roughly 92% being singletons. Sample: naive CD8+ T cells sorted from blood. All receptors derive from a man aged 25 to 45 in good health. Each CDR3 is given with its conserved first and last residue. D genes are given only for firm matches. Part of the rows lack a size; the others show once, few, many or a class for expanded clones.

TRBD1 15 NA TRBJ2-5 TRBV27 CASSYRDRGLETQYF TGTGCCAGCAGCTACCGGGACAGGGGTTTAGAGACCCAGTACTTC
NA 18 NA TRBJ2-6 TRBV14 CASSLEGGQPSGANVLTF TGTGCCAGCAGCCTCGAGGGCGGACAGCCCTCTGGGGCCAACGTCCTGACTTTC
NA 13 once TRBJ2-2 TRBV29-1 CSVDLAGTGELFF TGCAGCGTTGATTTAGCCGGGACCGGGGAGCTGTTTTTT
TRBD1 15 NA TRBJ1-5 TRBV7-9 CASSPTGPINQPQHF TGTGCCAGCAGCCCGACAGGGCCCATCAATCAGCCCCAGCATTTT
TRBD2 15 NA TRBJ2-1 TRBV7-3 CASSSGLAIYNEQFF TGTGCCAGCAGCTCGGGACTAGCAATCTACAATGAGCAGTTCTTC
TRBD1 15 NA TRBJ2-1 TRBV14 CASSQVVGGRDEQFF TGTGCCAGCAGCCAAGTGGTAGGGGGCAGGGATGAGCAGTTCTTC
TRBD1 16 NA TRBJ2-2 TRBV7-9 CASSTRGQGNTGELFF TGTGCCAGCAGCACGCGGGGACAGGGGAACACCGGGGAGCTGTTTTTT
NA 11 once TRBJ2-1 TRBV6-1 CASLGLAEQFF TGTGCCAGCCTAGGACTTGCCGAGCAGTTCTTC
TRBD1 15 NA TRBJ2-4 TRBV15 CATSGTGTGVAIQYF TGTGCCACCAGCGGAACCGGGACAGGGGTTGCCATTCAGTACTTC
TRBD1 15 NA TRBJ1-1 TRBV19 CASSLGQGGNTEAFF TGTGCCAGTAGTCTCGGACAGGGCGGGAACACTGAAGCTTTCTTT
TRBD1 19 NA TRBJ2-1 TRBV7-9 CASSIPTGAGTQSYNEQFF TGTGCCAGCAGCATTCCGACAGGGGCCGGGACGCAGTCCTACAATGAGCAGTTCTTC
TRBD2 18 once TRBJ2-7 TRBV2 CASSEGGLAGGSSYEQYF TGTGCCAGCAGTGAGGGGGGACTAGCGGGAGGAAGCTCCTACGAGCAGTACTTC
NA 10 NA TRBJ2-7 TRBV11-2 CASSLNEQYF TGTGCCAGCAGCTTGAACGAGCAGTACTTC
NA 21 NA TRBJ2-2 TRBV4-1 CASSHIYAAVAEVANTGELFF TGCGCCAGCAGCCACATATACGCCGCAGTAGCGGAGGTAGCGAACACCGGGGAGCTGTTTTTT
NA 14 NA TRBJ2-2 TRBV27 CAARELDNTGELFF TGTGCCGCTAGAGAGCTAGATAACACCGGGGAGCTGTTTTTT
NA 15 NA TRBJ2-7 TRBV19 CASSIDPGDLNEQYF TGTGCCAGTAGTATAGATCCGGGAGACTTAAACGAGCAGTACTTC
NA 15 NA TRBJ2-1 TRBV27 CASSLFGGSYNEQFF TGTGCCAGCAGTTTATTTGGGGGCTCCTACAATGAGCAGTTCTTC
TRBD2 16 NA TRBJ2-1 TRBV11-2 CASSLVTSGSGNEQFF TGTGCCAGCAGCTTAGTAACTAGCGGGAGCGGGAATGAGCAGTTCTTC
TRBD1 13 NA TRBJ2-7 TRBV9 CASGQADSFEQYF TGTGCCAGCGGACAGGCCGATTCCTTCGAGCAGTACTTC
NA 16 NA TRBJ1-3 TRBV11-2 CASSLEYGGTGNTIYF TGTGCCAGCAGCTTAGAATACGGGGGGACTGGAAACACCATATATTTT
TRBD2 16 NA TRBJ2-7 TRBV7-6 CASSLEPGLAGSEQYF TGTGCCAGCAGCTTAGAGCCGGGACTAGCGGGAAGCGAGCAGTACTTC
NA 16 NA TRBJ2-2 TRBV7-9 CASSSTAEGGTGELFF TGTGCCAGCAGCTCCACCGCCGAGGGTGGCACCGGGGAGCTGTTTTTT